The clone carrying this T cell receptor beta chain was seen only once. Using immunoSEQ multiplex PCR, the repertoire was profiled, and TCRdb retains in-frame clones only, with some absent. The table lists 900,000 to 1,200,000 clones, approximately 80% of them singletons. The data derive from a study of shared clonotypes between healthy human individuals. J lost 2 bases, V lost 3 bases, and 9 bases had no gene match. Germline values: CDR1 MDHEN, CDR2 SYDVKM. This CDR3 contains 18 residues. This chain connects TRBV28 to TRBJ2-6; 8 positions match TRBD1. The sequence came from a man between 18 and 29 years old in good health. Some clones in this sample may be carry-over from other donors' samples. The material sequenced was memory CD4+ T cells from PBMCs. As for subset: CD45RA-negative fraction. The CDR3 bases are TGTGCCAGCAGTTTGTTGGCAGGGGGCAGCCCTGGGGCCAACGTCCTGACTTTC. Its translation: CASSLLAGGSPGANVLTF. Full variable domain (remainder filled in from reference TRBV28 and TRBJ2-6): DVKVTQSSRYLVKRTGEKVFLECVQDMDHENMFWYRQDPGLGLRLIYFSYDVKMKEKGDIPEGYSVSREKKERFSLILESASTNQTSMYLCASSLLAGGSPGANVLTFGAGSRLTVL.